One sample yielded the 12 T cell receptor beta chains listed below, sequenced in a study of blood T cell repertoires in COVID-19. Generated by immunoSEQ multiplex PCR, the TCRdb table keeps only in-frame clones and is missing some. The top ten clones hold about 26% of a sample with more than 150,000 clones, roughly 79% of them seen once. Input material: peripheral blood. The receptors here all came from a woman between 65 and 79 years old with acute or convalescent COVID-19.

This clone was recorded many times. This chain uses TRBV9 with TRBJ2-1; no firm D call. In germline, CDR1 is SGDLS, CDR2 YYNGEE. The CDR3 spans 12 residues. V lost 0 bases to trimming and J lost 5 bases, with 3 bases between them. DNA for the CDR3: TGTGCCAGCAGCGTAGTAAACAATGAGCAGTTCTTC. Protein product: CASSVVNNEQFF.

V gene TRBV21-1 combines with J gene TRBJ2-7; TRBD1, the table's D call, was not compared with the DNA. TRBV21-1 is termed a pseudogene. The CDR3 has 17 residues. The CDR3 coding sequence is TGTGCCAGCAGCAAAGGACCTAGGCAGGGGAATTCCCACGAGCAGTACTTC. It specifies CASSKGPRQGNSHEQYF.

In nucleotides, the CDR3 is TGTGCCAGCACCACAACGGGACAGAATGGCTACACCTTC. Encoded protein: CASTTTGQNGYTF. V is TRBV4-2 and J is TRBJ1-2; 7 bases match TRBD1. Germline lookup yields CDR1 LGHNA and CDR2 YNFKEQ. With 7 bases clipped from V and 6 bases from J, the junction kept 8 bases outside the gene matches. This CDR3 has 13 amino acids.

In this sample, this clone turned up once. The chain is built from TRBV29-1 and TRBJ2-7, with 14 nucleotides matching TRBD2. J lost 7 bases, V lost 7 bases, and 9 bases had no gene match. This CDR3 is 14 amino acids long. Germline V gene data show CDR1 as SQVTM and CDR2 as ANQGSEA. The CDR3 nucleotides read TGCAGCGCAGTGGGACTAGCGGGAGACGGGGAGCAGTACTTC. As protein: CSAVGLAGDGEQYF.

The chain has TRBV10-3 and TRBJ2-1; 7 bases map to TRBD2. The CDR3 loop spans 15 amino acids. Trimming at V came to 2 bases and at J to 0 bases, leaving 1 base not matched to a gene. The germline CDR1 and CDR2 sequences are ENHRY and SYGVKD. This chain's CDR3 is CAISEGGGSYNEQFF. Here the CDR3 DNA reads TGTGCCATCAGTGAGGGGGGGGGCTCCTACAATGAGCAGTTCTTC.

This chain joins TRBV5-1 and TRBJ1-1; D unresolved. CDR3 length equals 13 residues. Germline CDR1 and CDR2: SGHRS and YFSETQ. V lost 5 bases to trimming and J lost 3 bases, with 11 bases between them. CDR3 in amino acids: CASRKAGDTEAFF. The DNA of the CDR3 is TGCGCCAGCAGGAAGGCAGGCGACACTGAAGCTTTCTTT.

The V call is TRBV30, the J call TRBJ1-2, with a weak D call TRBD1 (6 bases). Germline assignment: CDR1 GTSNPN and CDR2 SVGIG (reference sequence). CDR3 length: 16 residues. V lost 8 bases and J lost 2, with 24 bases in between. CDR3 sequence reads: CAGWRRSRGSNYGYTF. The CDR3 nucleotides read TGTGCCGGATGGAGAAGGTCCAGGGGAAGCAACTATGGCTACACCTTC.

J is TRBJ2-1 and V is TRBV9; 10 bases map to TRBD2. The CDR3 loop spans 16 amino acids. The germline V gene has CDR1 SGDLS and CDR2 YYNGEE. J was trimmed by 8 bases and V by 0 bases; bases with no gene match: 8. CDR3: CASSVDGSGRRDEQFF. The CDR3 bases are TGTGCCAGCAGCGTAGATGGTAGCGGGAGGCGGGATGAGCAGTTCTTC. Looking up the rest from reference TRBV9 and TRBJ2-1 gives the full variable domain: DSGVTQTPKHLITATGQRVTLRCSPRSGDLSVYWYQQSLDQGLQFLIQYYNGEERAKGNILERFSAQQFPDLHSELNLSSLELGDSALYFCASSVDGSGRRDEQFFGPGTRLTVL.

The rearrangement uses TRBV19 and TRBJ2-7; 13 bases line up with TRBD2. This CDR3 spans 15 amino acids. The V and J ends lost 5 bases and 5 bases, in that order; junction bases with no gene match: 6. Germline CDR1 reads LNHDA; CDR2 reads SQIVND (reference sequence). CDR3 sequence reads: CASSLGLAGSDEQYF. In DNA form, the CDR3 reads TGTGCCAGTAGTTTGGGACTAGCGGGATCAGACGAGCAGTACTTC.

This clone showed up just a few times. This sequence joins TRBV10-3 and TRBJ1-2; D gene unclear. Germline loops: CDR1 ENHRY, CDR2 SYGVKD. The CDR3 extends over 17 amino acids. V was clipped by 0 bases and J by 2 bases, with 16 bases between them. In nucleotides, the CDR3 is TGTGCCATCAGTGAGTCGGTCTTGGCCAGACACAACTATGGCTACACCTTC. Its translation is CAISESVLARHNYGYTF.

J is TRBJ2-7 and V is TRBV5-1; D is possibly TRBD1 (6 bases). Germline V CDR1 and CDR2: SGHRS, YFSETQ. Between the trimmed V and J ends, which lost 2 bases and 0 bases, there was a span of 12 bases. CDR3 length: 15 residues. CDR3 bases: TGCGCCAGCAGCTTTTCAGGGGTGAGCTCCTACGAGCAGTACTTC. It codes for CASSFSGVSSYEQYF.

This clone came up many times. The CDR3 DNA follows: TGTGCCAGCAGCTTGCCGGGGGGGCGTAAGTGGGAGACCCAGTACTTC. Amino acids: CASSLPGGRKWETQYF. The genes are TRBV5-8 and TRBJ2-5, with TRBD2 identical over 8 bases. After removal of 1 base from V and 5 bases from J, the junction contained 10 bases not matched to a gene. In germline, CDR1 is SGHTS, CDR2 YDEGEE. The CDR3 runs 16 residues. Supplemented by reference TRBV5-8 and TRBJ2-5, the full variable domain reads EAGVTQSPTHLIKTRGQQATLRCSPISGHTSVYWYQQALGLGLQFLLWYDEGEERNRGNFPPRFSGRQFPNYSSELNVNALELEDSALYLCASSLPGGRKWETQYFGPGTRLLVL.